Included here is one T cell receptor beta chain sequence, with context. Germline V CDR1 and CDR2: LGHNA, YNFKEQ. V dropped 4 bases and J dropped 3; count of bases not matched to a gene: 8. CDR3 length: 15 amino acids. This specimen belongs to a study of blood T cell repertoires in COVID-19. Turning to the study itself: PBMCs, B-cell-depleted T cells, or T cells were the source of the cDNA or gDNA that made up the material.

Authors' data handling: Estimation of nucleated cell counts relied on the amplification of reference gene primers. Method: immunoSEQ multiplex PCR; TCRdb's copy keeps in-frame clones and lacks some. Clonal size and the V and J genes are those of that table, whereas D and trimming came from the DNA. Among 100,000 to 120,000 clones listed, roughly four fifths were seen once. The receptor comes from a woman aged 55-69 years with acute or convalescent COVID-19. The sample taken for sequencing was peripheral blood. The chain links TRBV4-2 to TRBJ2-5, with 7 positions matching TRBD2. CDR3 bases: TGTGCCAGCAGCCCACAACTAGCGAGAGAAGAGACCCAGTACTTC. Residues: CASSPQLAREETQYF.